The present TCR beta chain was sequenced within a study of cytomegalovirus exposure and HLA in healthy donors. Study-level background: Ancestry clustering placed about 86% of several hundred genotyped donors in the Caucasian-associated cluster.

The PCR was carried out with 60 Vbeta primers and 13 Jbeta primers. The data were produced by immunoSEQ multiplex PCR, yet TCRdb's version contains in-frame clones alone and is incomplete. The table includes under 200,000 clones, about 75% detected once. The sequencing sample was made of PBMCs. The origin of this receptor is a male donor in good health and CMV-seropositive.

The CDR3 spells CASSSGGGAAYNEQFF. CDR3 coding DNA: TGTGCCAGCAGCTCCGGCGGGGGGGCGGCCTACAATGAGCAGTTCTTC. The J gene is TRBJ2-1, the V gene TRBV11-3, with 9 positions matching TRBD2. This CDR3 is built from 16 residues. The ends lost 4 bases at V and 2 bases at J; junction bases unmatched: 6. The V gene's germline CDR1 is SGHNT and CDR2 YENEEA. Variable domain in full (rest from reference TRBV11-3 and TRBJ2-1): EAGVVQSPRYKIIEKKQPVAFWCNPISGHNTLYWYLQNLGQGPELLIRYENEEAVDDSQLPKDRFSAERLKGVDSTLKIQPAELGDSAVYLCASSSGGGAAYNEQFFGPGTRLTVL.